The entry below gives a single TCR beta chain sequence along with its context. Its specificity is unknown. Germline CDR1 DFQATT, CDR2 SNEGSKA (reference sequence). V trimming: 6 bases; J trimming: 8 bases; junction bases outside the gene matches: 11. This CDR3 is built from 14 residues. Researchers made TCR cDNA using 5'RACE template switching, and this step added a universal primer site and UMIs. TCRdb reprocessed the 5' RACE reads via MiXCR and lists one record per CDR3 protein. The profile shows some 320,000 distinct CDR3 sequences, approximately 4% of them singletons. The record originates from a study of T cells after yellow fever vaccination. Overall study: Preparation of fractions with low cell numbers was performed using SMART-Seq v4 Ultra Low Input. Study conclusions and caveats: In FACS-sorted repertoires, abundant clonotypes from the bulk population could appear as contaminants. There was a small share of clonotypes that showed up in both the CD4 and CD8 compartments.

The chain uses TRBV20-1 and TRBJ1-4; 8 bases map to TRBD1. The sequencing used PBMCs, collected 15 days after the yellow fever booster vaccination. This clonotype was sampled from a man aged 18-30 years who received the YFV17D yellow fever vaccine. The CDR3: CSAADTGGIEKLFF. The CDR3 coding sequence is TGCAGTGCCGCCGACACAGGGGGAATCGAAAAACTGTTTTTT.